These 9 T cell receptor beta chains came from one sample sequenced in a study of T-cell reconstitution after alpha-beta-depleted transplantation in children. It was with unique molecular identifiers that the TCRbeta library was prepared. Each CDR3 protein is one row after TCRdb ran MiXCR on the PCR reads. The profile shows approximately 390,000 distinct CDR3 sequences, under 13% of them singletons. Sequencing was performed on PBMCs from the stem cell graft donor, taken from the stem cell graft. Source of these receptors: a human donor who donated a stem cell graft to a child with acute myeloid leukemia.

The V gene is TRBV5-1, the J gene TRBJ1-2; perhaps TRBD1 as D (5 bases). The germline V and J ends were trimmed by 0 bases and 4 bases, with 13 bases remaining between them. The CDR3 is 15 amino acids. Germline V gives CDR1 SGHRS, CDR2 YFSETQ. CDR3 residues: CASSLEWGNVYGYTF. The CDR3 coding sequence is TGCGCCAGCAGCTTGGAATGGGGGAACGTCTATGGCTACACCTTC.

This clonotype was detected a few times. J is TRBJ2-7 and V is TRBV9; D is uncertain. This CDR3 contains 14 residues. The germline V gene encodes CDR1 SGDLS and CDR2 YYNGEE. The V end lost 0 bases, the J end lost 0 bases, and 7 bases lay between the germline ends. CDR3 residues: CASSVVPDSYEQYF. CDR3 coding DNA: TGTGCCAGCAGCGTAGTGCCAGACTCCTACGAGCAGTACTTC.

The CDR3 loop reads CASSEAHYGYTF. CDR3 DNA sequence: TGTGCCAGCAGTGAAGCCCACTATGGCTACACCTTC. The chain joins TRBV6-1 to TRBJ1-2; no firm D call. CDR1 and CDR2 from the germline V gene are MNHNS and SASEGT. The V and J ends lost 0 bases and 3 bases respectively, with 2 bases between them. This CDR3 comprises 12 residues.

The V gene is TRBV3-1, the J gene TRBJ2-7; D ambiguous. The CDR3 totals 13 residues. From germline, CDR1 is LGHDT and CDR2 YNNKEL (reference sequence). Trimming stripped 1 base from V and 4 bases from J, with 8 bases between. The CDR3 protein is CASSQAPGYEQYF. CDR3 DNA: TGTGCCAGCAGCCAAGCACCCGGATACGAGCAGTACTTC.

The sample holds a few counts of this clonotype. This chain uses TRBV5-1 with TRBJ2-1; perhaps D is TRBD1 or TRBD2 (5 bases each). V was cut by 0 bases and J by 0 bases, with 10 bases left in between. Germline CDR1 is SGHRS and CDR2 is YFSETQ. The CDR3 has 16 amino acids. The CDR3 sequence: CASSLEGTYSYNEQFF. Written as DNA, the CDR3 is TGCGCCAGCAGCTTGGAAGGGACCTACTCCTACAATGAGCAGTTCTTC.

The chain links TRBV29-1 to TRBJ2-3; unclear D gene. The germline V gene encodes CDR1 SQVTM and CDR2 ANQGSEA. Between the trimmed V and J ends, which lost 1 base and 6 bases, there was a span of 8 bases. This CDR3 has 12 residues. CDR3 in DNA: TGCAGCGTTGAAGTGACCTCGGATACGCAGTATTTT. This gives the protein CSVEVTSDTQYF.

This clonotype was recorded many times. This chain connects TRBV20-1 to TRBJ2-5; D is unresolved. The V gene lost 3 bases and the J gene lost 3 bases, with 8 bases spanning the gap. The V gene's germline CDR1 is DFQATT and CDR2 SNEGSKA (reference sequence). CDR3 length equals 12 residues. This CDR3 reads CSARSDKETQYF. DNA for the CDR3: TGCAGTGCTAGGTCAGACAAAGAGACCCAGTACTTC.

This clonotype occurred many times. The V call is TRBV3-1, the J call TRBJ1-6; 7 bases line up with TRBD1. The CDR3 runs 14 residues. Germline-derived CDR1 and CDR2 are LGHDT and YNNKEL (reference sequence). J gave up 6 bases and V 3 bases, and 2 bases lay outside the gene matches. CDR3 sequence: CASSQGTANSPLHF. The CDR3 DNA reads TGTGCCAGCAGCCAGGGGACAGCTAATTCACCCCTCCACTTT.

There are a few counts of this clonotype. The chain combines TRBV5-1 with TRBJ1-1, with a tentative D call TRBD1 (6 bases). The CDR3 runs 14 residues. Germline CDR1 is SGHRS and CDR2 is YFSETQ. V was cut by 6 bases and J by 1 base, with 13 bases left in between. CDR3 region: CASKQGFQNTEAFF. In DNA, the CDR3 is TGCGCCAGCAAACAGGGATTCCAGAACACTGAAGCTTTCTTT.